The rows below give T cell receptor beta chains drawn from one sample of a study of cytomegalovirus exposure and HLA in healthy donors. TCRdb keeps only in-frame clones here, not all; method: immunoSEQ multiplex PCR. This table holds 130,000 to 150,000 clones, 75% to 80% found once. The specimen was PBMCs. All receptors derive from a woman under 40 in good health and CMV-seronegative. Each CDR3 is given with its conserved first and last residue. The D gene is left open where the match is weak. Where a row states a size, it is once, few, many or the class of an expanded clone; other rows omit it.

j_call clone_size d_call v_call cdr3_aa cdr3_nt
TRBJ2-7 - - TRBV30 CAWSVGGAFLHEQYF TGTGCCTGGAGTGTAGGGGGGGCATTCCTCCACGAGCAGTACTTC
TRBJ2-3 - TRBD2 TRBV9 CASSAGLAATDTQYF TGTGCCAGCAGCGCGGGACTAGCGGCCACAGATACGCAGTATTTT
TRBJ2-7 - - TRBV2 CASSSTGLTYEQYF TGTGCCAGCAGTTCGACAGGTCTAACCTACGAGCAGTACTTC
TRBJ2-7 - TRBD1 TRBV7-9 CASSFDRVAEQYF TGTGCCAGCAGCTTCGACAGGGTCGCCGAGCAGTACTTC
TRBJ2-2 once - TRBV5-1 CASSLGGLNTGELFF TGCGCCAGCAGCTTGGGAGGCTTGAACACCGGGGAGCTGTTTTTT
TRBJ1-4 - TRBD1 TRBV7-9 CASSFTGQGASNEKLFF TGTGCCAGCAGCTTTACGGGACAGGGGGCCTCTAATGAAAAACTGTTTTTT
TRBJ1-1 - TRBD1 TRBV7-2 CASSSGRTGERTEAFF TGTGCCAGCAGCTCCGGAAGGACAGGGGAGAGGACTGAAGCTTTCTTT
TRBJ2-7 - - TRBV6-5 CASSPLGSSYEQYF TGTGCCAGCAGTCCCCTAGGAAGCTCCTACGAGCAGTACTTC
TRBJ2-7 - TRBD1 TRBV12-5 CASGPGQGAYEQYF TGTGCTAGTGGTCCCGGACAGGGGGCTTACGAGCAGTACTTC
TRBJ2-1 - TRBD1 TRBV9 CASSVVGGGTGVNEQFF TGTGCCAGCAGCGTAGTGGGGGGCGGGACAGGGGTCAATGAGCAGTTCTTC
TRBJ1-5 - - TRBV15 CATSRDWGTGNYDQPQHF TGTGCCACCAGCAGAGATTGGGGCACAGGGAATTACGATCAGCCCCAGCATTTT
TRBJ2-1 - TRBD2 TRBV15 CATSRGSGGLYNEQFF TGTGCCACCAGCAGAGGAAGCGGGGGGCTCTACAATGAGCAGTTCTTC
TRBJ1-2 - TRBD1 TRBV25-1 CASSVGQGVYGYTF TGTGCCAGCAGCGTCGGACAGGGAGTCTATGGCTACACCTTC
TRBJ1-2 - - TRBV18 CASSPSGLYGYTF TGTGCCAGCTCACCTAGCGGGCTTTATGGCTACACCTTC
TRBJ2-3 few TRBD2 TRBV7-3 CASSLRGGADTQYF TGTGCCAGCAGCTTACGGGGAGGGGCAGATACGCAGTATTTT
TRBJ2-5 - TRBD2 TRBV7-3 CASSPRTGGQETQYF TGTGCCAGCAGCCCACGAACGGGAGGGCAAGAGACCCAGTACTTC
TRBJ2-3 - TRBD2 TRBV28 CASRYRASGGSTDTQYF TGTGCCAGCAGATATCGGGCTAGCGGGGGGTCCACAGATACGCAGTATTTT
TRBJ2-7 - - TRBV2 CASSPGISQIYEQYF TGTGCCAGCAGCCCCGGGATCTCACAAATTTACGAGCAGTACTTC
TRBJ1-1 - - TRBV30 CAWSVPGITEAFF TGTGCCTGGAGTGTACCAGGTATTACTGAAGCTTTCTTT
TRBJ1-3 - - TRBV6-6 CASSHRQSGNTIYF TGTGCCAGCAGTCATCGACAATCTGGAAACACCATATATTTT
TRBJ1-1 - - TRBV6-1 CASSHLRGRTEAFF TGTGCCAGCAGTCACCTGAGGGGGAGAACTGAAGCTTTCTTT
TRBJ2-2 - - TRBV6-5 CASSPPRGNTGELFF TGTGCCAGCAGCCCCCCCCGGGGGAACACCGGGGAGCTGTTTTTT
TRBJ2-4 - TRBD1 TRBV27 CASSPTGVVNIQYF TGTGCCAGCAGTCCGACAGGGGTCGTAAACATTCAGTACTTC
TRBJ1-2 - TRBD1 TRBV5-4 CASSFDNRGNYGYTF TGTGCCAGCAGCTTTGATAACAGGGGGAACTATGGCTACACCTTC
TRBJ1-1 - - TRBV21-1 CASSSSYTEAFF TGTGCCAGCAGTTCTAGCTACACTGAAGCTTTCTTT
TRBJ2-1 - - TRBV11-1 CASSLEGSEYNEQFF TGTGCCAGCAGCTTGGAGGGTTCAGAGTACAATGAGCAGTTCTTC
TRBJ1-2 - - TRBV5-1 CASSLDRTRYGYTF TGCGCCAGCAGCTTGGATCGGACACGCTATGGCTACACCTTC
TRBJ2-7 - - TRBV29-1 CSVRGLRGSYEQYF TGCAGCGTGCGCGGTCTGCGGGGATCCTACGAGCAGTACTTC
TRBJ2-2 - TRBD2 TRBV7-6 CASSLAWLASGGGELFF TGTGCCAGCAGCTTAGCTTGGCTGGCTAGCGGCGGCGGGGAGCTGTTTTTT
TRBJ1-2 - - TRBV2 CASSEGRETSGYTF TGTGCCAGCAGTGAAGGCAGGGAAACGAGTGGCTACACCTTC
TRBJ2-4 - TRBD2 TRBV27 CASSLLRGGLAKNIQYF TGTGCCAGCAGTTTATTGCGGGGGGGGCTAGCCAAAAACATTCAGTACTTC
TRBJ2-7 - TRBD1 TRBV30 CAVGQKGAFYEQYF TGTGCCGTGGGCCAAAAGGGGGCCTTCTACGAGCAGTACTTC
TRBJ2-2 - TRBD1 TRBV5-4 CASSPAGQGRTGELFF TGTGCCAGCAGCCCAGCGGGACAGGGGCGGACCGGGGAGCTGTTTTTT
TRBJ2-7 - - TRBV6-1 CASSEVRGSNEQYF TGTGCCAGCAGTGAGGTCCGGGGTTCTAACGAGCAGTACTTC
TRBJ2-5 once TRBD2 TRBV27 CASSLLAGLQETQYF TGTGCCAGCAGTTTACTAGCGGGGTTACAAGAGACCCAGTACTTC
TRBJ1-5 - TRBD1 TRBV7-6 CASSSDPQGARNQPQHF TGTGCCAGCAGCTCGGATCCACAGGGGGCACGGAATCAGCCCCAGCATTTT
TRBJ1-1 - - TRBV19 CASSILSDSVDTEAFF TGTGCCAGTAGTATTCTGAGCGACTCGGTAGACACTGAAGCTTTCTTT
TRBJ1-2 many TRBD1 TRBV6-1 CASNSGGVYGYTF TGTGCCAGCAATTCAGGGGGCGTCTATGGCTACACCTTC
TRBJ1-5 - - TRBV5-8 CASSLQWSNQPQHF TGTGCCAGCAGCTTACAGTGGAGCAATCAGCCCCAGCATTTT
TRBJ1-4 - - TRBV15 CATSRDGGGTNEKLFF TGTGCCACCAGCAGAGATGGGGGGGGGACTAATGAAAAACTGTTTTTT
TRBJ2-2 - TRBD1 TRBV9 CASSSGTVNTGELFF TGTGCCAGCAGCTCCGGGACAGTTAACACCGGGGAGCTGTTTTTT
TRBJ2-2 - - TRBV7-3 CASSQGHGTGELFF TGTGCCAGCAGCCAGGGCCACGGCACCGGGGAGCTGTTTTTT
TRBJ1-2 - TRBD1 TRBV5-1 CASSIGQGASYGYTF TGCGCCAGCAGCATTGGACAGGGGGCATCCTATGGCTACACCTTC
TRBJ1-1 - TRBD1 TRBV7-9 CSSSLTGRAFF TGTTCCAGCAGCTTGACAGGGCGGGCTTTCTTT
TRBJ2-7 - - TRBV25-1 CASSASGVYEQYF TGTGCCAGCAGTGCCTCGGGAGTCTACGAGCAGTACTTC
TRBJ2-3 - TRBD1 TRBV19 CASSISSGQGGDTQYF TGTGCCAGTAGTATATCGTCGGGACAGGGAGGGGATACGCAGTATTTT
TRBJ2-1 - TRBD2 TRBV15 CATSKSGTSGGYEQFF TGTGCCACCAGCAAATCCGGGACTAGCGGGGGGTATGAGCAGTTCTTC
TRBJ1-4 - TRBD1 TRBV2 CASSGSGGLIEKLFF TGTGCCAGCAGCGGCTCAGGGGGGCTTATTGAAAAACTGTTTTTT
TRBJ1-2 - TRBD1 TRBV5-1 CASSLEGQGIGGYTF TGCGCCAGCAGCTTGGAGGGACAGGGTATCGGTGGCTACACCTTC